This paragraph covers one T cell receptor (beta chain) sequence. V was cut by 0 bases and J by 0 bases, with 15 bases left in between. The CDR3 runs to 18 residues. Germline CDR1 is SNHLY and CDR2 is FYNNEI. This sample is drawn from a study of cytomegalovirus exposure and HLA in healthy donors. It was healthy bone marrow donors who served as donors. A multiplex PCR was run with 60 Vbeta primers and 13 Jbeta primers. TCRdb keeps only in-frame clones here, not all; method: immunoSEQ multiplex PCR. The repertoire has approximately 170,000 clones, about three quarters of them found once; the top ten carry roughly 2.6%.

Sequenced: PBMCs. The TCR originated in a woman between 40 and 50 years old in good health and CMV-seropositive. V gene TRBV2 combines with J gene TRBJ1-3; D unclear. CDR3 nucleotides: TGTGCCAGCAGTGAAGCGCCACCGGAGGTCAACTCTGGAAACACCATATATTTT. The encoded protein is CASSEAPPEVNSGNTIYF. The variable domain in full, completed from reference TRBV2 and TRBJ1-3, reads EPEVTQTPSHQVTQMGQEVILRCVPISNHLYFYWYRQILGQKVEFLVSFYNNEISEKSEIFDDQFSVERPDGSNFTLKIRSTKLEDSAMYFCASSEAPPEVNSGNTIYFGEGSWLTVV.